Listed here are 17 T cell receptor beta chains from one sample, sequenced in a study of neurological immune-mediated disorders. A single record per CDR3 protein comes from TCRdb applying MiXCR to the 5' RACE reads. The sample has 28,000 or so distinct CDR3 sequences; around 14% are singletons. The sequenced sample consisted of PBMCs. These receptors came from a man between 65 and 79 years old in good health.

This clonotype was detected many times. The V and J genes are TRBV27 and TRBJ2-3, with 7 bases lining up with TRBD2. V was pared by 8 bases and J by 3 bases, with 2 bases of the junction left unmatched. This CDR3 has 12 amino acids. CDR1 and CDR2 from the germline V gene are MNHEY and SMNVEV (reference sequence). The CDR3 bases are TGTGCCAGCTGGGAGGGAACAGATACGCAGTATTTT. It specifies CASWEGTDTQYF.

In its sample, this clonotype was seen many times. CDR3 nucleotide sequence: TGCAGTGCTACAGTCCCCCAGCGGGGGGGCACCCAAGAGACCCAGTACTTC. It translates to CSATVPQRGGTQETQYF. The chain employs TRBV20-1 and TRBJ2-5; the match to TRBD2 covers 10 bases. The CDR3 spans 17 residues. Germline V lookup: CDR1 DFQATT, CDR2 SNEGSKA (reference sequence). V dropped 4 bases and J dropped 1; count of bases not matched to a gene: 12.

This clonotype was recorded at least ten times. This rearrangement joins TRBV9 to TRBJ2-7; 8 bases line up with TRBD1. CDR3 length: 16 amino acids. V gave up 4 bases and J gave up 3 bases; unmatched junction bases: 12. In germline, CDR1 is SGDLS, CDR2 YYNGEE. The chain's CDR3 is CASSLDPTGALYEQYF. In DNA form, the CDR3 reads TGTGCCAGCAGCTTAGATCCGACAGGGGCCCTCTACGAGCAGTACTTC. Based on the CDR3 plus reference TRBV9 and TRBJ2-7, the full variable domain is DSGVTQTPKHLITATGQRVTLRCSPRSGDLSVYWYQQSLDQGLQFLIQYYNGEERAKGNILERFSAQQFPDLHSELNLSSLELGDSALYFCASSLDPTGALYEQYFGPGTRLTVT.

This clonotype was seen ten or more times. The chain is built from TRBV29-1 and TRBJ2-5, with TRBD1 as a possible D gene (7 bases). V lost 7 bases, J lost 5 bases, and 20 bases lay in between. Looked up from germline, CDR1 is SQVTM and CDR2 is ANQGSEA. The CDR3 length is 14 residues. CDR3 nucleotides: TGCAGCGCCAGGGGGGACAGCATCCACGAGACCCAGTACTTC. Residues: CSARGDSIHETQYF.

This clonotype has at least ten counts. The chain joins TRBV5-5 to TRBJ1-1, with 9 bases fitting TRBD1. CDR1 is SGHKS, CDR2 YYEKEE, per germline (reference sequence). Germline trimming cut 0 bases from V and 0 bases from J; bases unmatched to any gene: 3. This CDR3 has 16 amino acids. For the CDR3, the DNA is TGTGCCAGCAGCTTGGGGACAGGGGCTCTGAACACTGAAGCTTTCTTT. This encodes CASSLGTGALNTEAFF.

This clonotype showed up just a few times. The gene calls are TRBV2 and TRBJ2-3; D gene unclear. Germline CDR1 reads SNHLY; CDR2 reads FYNNEI. The CDR3 covers 13 residues. Trimming shortened V by 4 bases and J by 2 bases, and 7 bases separated the two germline ends. The CDR3 loop reads CASSGIYTDTQYF. Here the CDR3 DNA reads TGTGCCAGCAGTGGAATCTACACAGATACGCAGTATTTT.

This clonotype has ten or more counts. The chain is built from TRBV20-1 and TRBJ1-3; unclear D gene. Germline V gene data show CDR1 as DFQATT and CDR2 as SNEGSKA (reference sequence). V was trimmed by 1 base and J by 0 bases, leaving 10 bases between them. The CDR3 runs 15 residues. CDR3 DNA sequence: TGCAGTGCTAGAGTTGGAGGGAGCTCTGGAAACACCATATATTTT. Translation: CSARVGGSSGNTIYF.

Ten or more counts support this clonotype. This chain links TRBV28 with TRBJ2-3; 9 positions match TRBD1. Germline assignment: CDR1 MDHEN and CDR2 SYDVKM. The CDR3 has 13 amino acids. V gave up 8 bases and J gave up 3 bases; unmatched junction bases: 3. CDR3 sequence: CASLGTGTDTQYF. The CDR3 coding sequence is TGTGCCAGCCTCGGGACAGGGACAGATACGCAGTATTTT.

In this sample, this clonotype turned up many times. CDR3 sequence reads: CASSWQGNTGELFF. The DNA for the CDR3 is TGCGCCAGCAGCTGGCAGGGGAACACCGGGGAGCTGTTTTTT. This sequence joins TRBV5-1 and TRBJ2-2; D perhaps matches TRBD1 (5 bases). From germline, CDR1 is SGHRS and CDR2 YFSETQ. The CDR3 is 14 amino acids. V gave up 3 bases and J gave up 1 base, with 7 bases separating them. The full variable domain, with the rest looked up from reference TRBV5-1 and TRBJ2-2, is KAGVTQTPRYLIKTRGQQVTLSCSPISGHRSVSWYQQTPGQGLQFLFEYFSETQRNKGNFPGRFSGRQFSNSRSEMNVSTLELGDSALYLCASSWQGNTGELFFGEGSRLTVL.

Ten or more counts support this clonotype. V is TRBV2 and J is TRBJ2-7, with 14 positions matching TRBD2. The CDR3 covers 13 residues. CDR1 SNHLY and CDR2 FYNNEI come from the germline V gene. V lost 7 bases, J lost 5 bases, and 1 base stayed unmatched. This CDR3 is CASKTSGGDEQYF. CDR3 nucleotides: TGTGCCAGCAAGACTAGCGGGGGGGACGAGCAGTACTTC.

This clonotype has at least ten counts. The rearrangement links TRBV15 to TRBJ2-2, with D possibly matching TRBD1 (5 bases). The CDR3 is made up of 16 amino acids. Germline CDR1 LNHNV, CDR2 YYDKDF (reference sequence). Between the trimmed V and J ends, which lost 2 bases and 0 bases, there was a span of 10 bases. CDR3 residues: CATSRFRDPNTGELFF. The CDR3 DNA is TGTGCCACCAGCAGATTCAGGGATCCGAACACCGGGGAGCTGTTTTTT.

This clonotype was counted many times. The chain carries TRBV29-1 and TRBJ2-7; 12 nucleotides match TRBD1. The CDR3 covers 13 residues. Germline V gene lookup returns CDR1 SQVTM and CDR2 ANQGSEA. The V gene end was trimmed by 6 bases and the J gene end by 5 bases; junction bases not matched to a gene: 5. DNA for the CDR3: TGCAGCGTGACGGGACAGGGGGCGAACGAGCAGTACTTC. Protein sequence: CSVTGQGANEQYF.

This clonotype came up many times. The rearrangement uses TRBV3-1 and TRBJ2-5, with 7 bases lining up with TRBD2. The CDR3 is 15 residues long. Trimming cost V 0 bases and J 7 bases; bases outside gene matches: 8. Germline CDR1 LGHDT, CDR2 YNNKEL (reference sequence). The CDR3 region is CASSQDPSGVLTQYF. The CDR3 coding sequence is TGTGCCAGCAGCCAAGATCCCAGCGGGGTGTTGACCCAGTACTTC.

In the case of this clonotype: Germline and junction disagree at one end, which may indicate a read error. This rearrangement joins TRBV5-1 to TRBJ1-1, with D possibly matching TRBD1 (5 bases). The length of the CDR3 is 15 residues. Germline lookup yields CDR1 SGHRS and CDR2 YFSETQ. The CDR3 coding sequence is TGCGCAAGCACCTGGCTGGGGGAGTCTTCCACTGAAGCTTTCTTT. This translates into CASTWLGESSTEAFF. Full variable domain (rest looked up from reference TRBV5-1 and TRBJ1-1): KAGVTQTPRYLIKTRGQQVTLSCSPISGHRSVSWYQQTPGQGLQFLFEYFSETQRNKGNFPGRFSGRQFSNSRSEMNVSTLELGDSALYLCASTWLGESSTEAFFGQGTRLTVV.

There are many counts of this clonotype. The chain links TRBV5-1 to TRBJ1-1, with D maybe TRBD1 (6 bases). From germline, CDR1 is SGHRS and CDR2 YFSETQ. The CDR3 length is 13 residues. V was cut by 0 bases and J by 5 bases, with 8 bases left in between. The CDR3 bases are TGCGCCAGCAGCTTGGGGGGGGCTACTGAAGCTTTCTTT. Protein: CASSLGGATEAFF.

This sequence joins TRBV29-1 and TRBJ1-4; D may be TRBD1 (5 bases). The CDR3 loop spans 12 amino acids. CDR1 is SQVTM, CDR2 ANQGSEA, per germline. V lost 4 bases to trimming and J lost 8 bases, with 11 bases between them. DNA of the CDR3: TGCAGCGTTGGGGGGGGAGGAGAAAAACTGTTTTTT. Translated: CSVGGGGEKLFF.

This clonotype was observed at least ten times. The chain recombines TRBV20-1 with TRBJ2-7; D is perhaps TRBD2 (5 bases). The CDR3 consists of 14 residues. Trimming stripped 2 bases from V and 0 bases from J, with 11 bases between. Per the germline V gene, CDR1 is DFQATT and CDR2 is SNEGSKA (reference sequence). As DNA, the CDR3 is TGCAGTGCTAGACTGTCGACTAACTCCTACGAGCAGTACTTC. This codes for CSARLSTNSYEQYF.